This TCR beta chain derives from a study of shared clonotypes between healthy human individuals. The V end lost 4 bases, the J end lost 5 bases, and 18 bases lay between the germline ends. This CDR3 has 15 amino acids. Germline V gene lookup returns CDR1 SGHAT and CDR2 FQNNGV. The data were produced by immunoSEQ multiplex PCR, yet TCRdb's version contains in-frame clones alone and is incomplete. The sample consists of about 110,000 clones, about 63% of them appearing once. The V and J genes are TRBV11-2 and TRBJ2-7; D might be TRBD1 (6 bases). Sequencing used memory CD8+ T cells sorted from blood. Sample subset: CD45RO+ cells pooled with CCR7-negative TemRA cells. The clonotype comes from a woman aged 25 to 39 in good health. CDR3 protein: CASSSYRDSPHEQYF. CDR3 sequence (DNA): TGTGCCAGCAGCTCGTACAGGGATTCACCGCACGAGCAGTACTTC.